The next 25 T cell receptor beta chains were all read from a single sample in a study of T cell responses to AZD1222 COVID-19 vaccine. Only in-frame clones appear in the TCRdb table, and some are missing; sequencing was by immunoSEQ multiplex PCR. The sample consists of fewer than 100,000 clones, 85% to 95% of them appearing once. Sequencing was performed on peripheral blood, taken on day 0 of AZD1222 vaccination. Receptors originate from an adult in good health.

V gene TRBV4-1 combines with J gene TRBJ2-2, with D perhaps TRBD1 or TRBD2 (5 bases each). Trimming cost V 4 bases and J 7 bases, with 19 bases left between them. Germline lookup yields CDR1 MGHRA and CDR2 YSYEKL. This CDR3 is built from 16 residues. CDR3 nucleotide sequence: TGCGCCAGCAGCCCCAGTACGGGGCAACGGCACGGGGAGCTGTTTTTT. Translated: CASSPSTGQRHGELFF.

The chain recombines TRBV3-1 (or the pseudogene TRBV3-2) with TRBJ1-1; D ambiguous. Trimming pared 1 base from V and 5 bases from J, leaving 8 bases between. The CDR3 is 13 residues long. The germline CDR1 and CDR2 sequences are LGHDT and YNNKEL (reference sequence). The DNA for the CDR3 is TGTGCCAGCAGCCAAGTTGGGGTTACTGAAGCTTTCTTT. Protein product: CASSQVGVTEAFF.

The chain uses TRBV2 and TRBJ2-2, with D maybe TRBD1 (5 bases). The CDR3 runs to 14 residues. The V gene lost 4 bases and the J gene lost 5 bases, with 11 bases spanning the gap. Germline CDR1 and CDR2: SNHLY and FYNNEI. The CDR3 DNA is TGTGCCAGCAGTGCCAACAGGAAAACCGGGGAGCTGTTTTTT. Protein sequence: CASSANRKTGELFF.

This chain uses TRBV12-2 with TRBJ1-4. TRBV12-2 is recorded as a pseudogene. The CDR3 consists of 13 residues. This CDR3 is CASRRALVEKLFF. In nucleotides, the CDR3 is TGTGCAAGTCGCAGGGCTCTAGTTGAAAAACTGTTTTTT.

The chain recombines TRBV29-1 with TRBJ1-1, with D perhaps TRBD1 (6 bases). This CDR3 spans 13 amino acids. V gave up 4 bases and J gave up 5 bases, with 14 bases separating them. Germline V gene sequence: CDR1 SQVTM, CDR2 ANQGSEA. The CDR3 DNA reads as TGCAGCGTTGTCGAGGGGGGTCGGACTGAAGCTTTCTTT. It specifies CSVVEGGRTEAFF.

CDR3 loop: CASSPSQGGNQPQHF. CDR3 in DNA: TGTGCCAGCTCACCCTCCCAGGGAGGCAATCAGCCCCAGCATTTT. The chain is built from TRBV18 and TRBJ1-5; D is possibly TRBD1 (5 bases). The germline V gene encodes CDR1 KGHSH and CDR2 LQKENI. The CDR3 length is 15 residues. V shed 3 bases and J shed 2 bases, with 11 bases lying between them.

This sequence joins TRBV6-4 and TRBJ1-1; D might be TRBD1 (6 bases). Deletions cut 6 bases from V and 0 bases from J, with 14 bases between. CDR3 length equals 15 residues. Germline V lookup: CDR1 MRHNA, CDR2 SNTAGT. DNA for the CDR3: TGTGCCAGCAGACAGGGCGCCGGCCTGAACACTGAAGCTTTCTTT. Protein: CASRQGAGLNTEAFF.

The chain carries TRBV7-9 and TRBJ2-7; 7 bases line up with TRBD1. Trimming cost V 5 bases and J 3 bases; bases outside gene matches: 10. The CDR3 consists of 15 residues. Germline V gene sequence: CDR1 SEHNR, CDR2 FQNEAQ (reference sequence). Here the CDR3 DNA reads TGTGCCAGCAGCCAGAGCAGGACAGGTAGCTACGAGCAGTACTTC. It specifies CASSQSRTGSYEQYF. Filled out from reference TRBV7-9 and TRBJ2-7, the complete variable domain reads DTGVSQNPRHKITKRGQNVTFRCDPISEHNRLYWYRQTLGQGPEFLTYFQNEAQLEKSRLLSDRFSAERPKGSFSTLEIQRTEQGDSAMYLCASSQSRTGSYEQYFGPGTRLTVT.

This clone is a singleton in its sample. The chain joins TRBV12-3 or TRBV12-4 to TRBJ1-5; no reliable D call. The CDR3 spans 13 residues. Trimming pared 4 bases from V and 4 bases from J, leaving 8 bases between. For the CDR3, the DNA is TGTGCCAGCAGTTCTCAGCAAAATCAGCCCCAGCATTTT. Amino acids: CASSSQQNQPQHF.

J is TRBJ2-2 and V is TRBV5-6; D unresolved. V lost 1 base and J lost 4, with 14 bases in between. Germline V CDR1 and CDR2: SGHDT, YYEEEE. The CDR3 runs 16 residues. For the CDR3, the DNA is TGTGCCAGCAGCTTGAGGGTAGCCCCAATCACCGGGGAGCTGTTTTTT. Encoded protein: CASSLRVAPITGELFF.

This rearrangement joins TRBV5-6 to TRBJ1-1; D gene uncertain. The germline V and J ends were trimmed by 0 bases and 1 base, with 4 bases remaining between them. Germline V gene data show CDR1 as SGHDT and CDR2 as YYEEEE. The CDR3 extends over 13 amino acids. The chain's CDR3 is CASSLGGNTEAFF. CDR3 in DNA: TGTGCCAGCAGCTTGGGGGGGAACACTGAAGCTTTCTTT.

This clone has just a few counts. The V and J genes are TRBV4-2 and TRBJ2-1; D is unresolved. V was shortened by 1 base and J by 6 bases, with 10 bases between the two germline ends. Germline assignment: CDR1 LGHNA and CDR2 YNFKEQ. CDR3 size: 14 residues. CDR3 region: CASSQVGHSNEQFF. The CDR3 region has the DNA TGTGCCAGCAGCCAAGTAGGGCACAGCAATGAGCAGTTCTTC.

This chain connects TRBV19 to TRBJ2-2, with D perhaps TRBD2 (6 bases). CDR3 size: 13 residues. Germline assignment: CDR1 LNHDA and CDR2 SQIVND (reference sequence). V dropped 5 bases and J dropped 5 bases, with 9 bases sitting between them. The CDR3 sequence: CASSGLATGELFF. The CDR3 nucleotides are TGTGCCAGTAGTGGGCTAGCGACCGGGGAGCTGTTTTTT.

The CDR3 loop is CASSPWANPYEQYF. The CDR3 nucleotides read TGTGCCAGCAGCCCCTGGGCCAACCCCTACGAGCAGTACTTC. The chain recombines TRBV9 with TRBJ2-7; D ambiguous. Germline V lookup: CDR1 SGDLS, CDR2 YYNGEE. The CDR3 sequence is 14 residues long. Deletions cut 4 bases from V and 2 bases from J, with 13 bases between.

The chain carries TRBV4-1 and TRBJ1-3, with 8 bases fitting TRBD1. From germline, CDR1 is MGHRA and CDR2 YSYEKL. This CDR3 spans 16 amino acids. Trimming took 2 bases from V and 2 from J; bases not matched to a gene: 5. The CDR3 reads CASSQIGQGPGNTIYF. The CDR3 nucleotides read TGCGCCAGCAGCCAAATTGGACAGGGACCTGGAAACACCATATATTTT.

A single count supports this clone. CDR3 DNA sequence: TGTGCCAGCAGCTCGACAGACAGTCGCACTGAAGCTTTCTTT. Amino acid sequence: CASSSTDSRTEAFF. This rearrangement joins TRBV7-2 to TRBJ1-1; weak D call: TRBD1 (5 bases). The length of the CDR3 is 14 residues. CDR1 is SGHTA and CDR2 is FQGNSA in the germline V gene. Trimming removed 4 bases at V and 4 bases at J, with 13 bases between.

This chain uses TRBV29-1 with TRBJ1-3; D may be TRBD1 (5 bases). Germline V gene sequence: CDR1 SQVTM, CDR2 ANQGSEA. V was shortened by 7 bases and J by 7 bases, with 23 bases between the two germline ends. The CDR3 covers 15 residues. In DNA form, the CDR3 reads TGCAGCGGGATTCTTGGGGGACGTAGTAAGAACACCATATATTTT. Its protein is CSGILGGRSKNTIYF.

The chain combines TRBV6-5 with TRBJ1-3; D may be TRBD1 (5 bases). Germline V gene data show CDR1 as MNHEY and CDR2 as SVGAGI. V was cut by 6 bases and J by 8 bases, with 14 bases left in between. The CDR3 is made up of 13 amino acids. The CDR3 reads CASRSLLGDTIYF. For the CDR3, the DNA is TGTGCCAGCAGATCTCTTCTGGGGGACACCATATATTTT.

CDR3 in amino acids: CASSLIGSGEKLFF. The CDR3 DNA is TGCGCCAGCAGCTTGATTGGGAGCGGTGAAAAACTGTTTTTT. This chain joins TRBV5-1 and TRBJ1-4; no definite D call. Germline loops: CDR1 SGHRS, CDR2 YFSETQ. The CDR3 has 14 residues. V was cut by 1 base and J by 7 bases, with 11 bases left in between.

The chain links TRBV7-8 to TRBJ2-3; 9 nucleotides line up with TRBD1. The trim removed 4 bases at V and 3 bases at J, leaving 2 bases unmatched. This CDR3 has 14 amino acids. Per germline, CDR1 SGHVS and CDR2 FQNEAQ. Written as DNA, the CDR3 is TGTGCCAGCAGCTACGGACAGGGGACAGATACGCAGTATTTT. Its translation is CASSYGQGTDTQYF.

The chain recombines TRBV9 with TRBJ1-1; no clear D gene. The CDR3 has 13 residues. The V end lost 4 bases, the J end lost 1 base, and 8 bases lay between the germline ends. Per the germline V gene, CDR1 is SGDLS and CDR2 is YYNGEE. The CDR3 here is CASSPVSNTEAFF. DNA for the CDR3: TGTGCCAGCAGCCCCGTTTCGAACACTGAAGCTTTCTTT.

This sequence joins TRBV10-3 and TRBJ2-5; possibly TRBD2 for D (6 bases). Trimming removed 3 bases at V and 1 base at J, with 12 bases between. CDR3 length: 15 amino acids. Germline V CDR1 and CDR2: ENHRY, SYGVKD. CDR3 amino acids: CAISEGGAFQETQYF. Written as DNA, the CDR3 is TGTGCCATCAGTGAAGGCGGGGCGTTCCAAGAGACCCAGTACTTC.

The V call is TRBV6-5, the J call TRBJ2-2; D is perhaps TRBD1 (5 bases). There are 13 residues in the CDR3. CDR1 and CDR2 (germline): MNHEY, SVGAGI. V was shortened by 0 bases and J by 6 bases, with 5 bases between the two germline ends. CDR3 protein: CASSYSRAGELFF. The CDR3 nucleotides read TGTGCCAGCAGTTACTCCAGGGCCGGGGAGCTGTTTTTT.

The rearrangement joins TRBV5-4 to TRBJ1-6; tentative D call: TRBD1 (6 bases). Germline lookup yields CDR1 SGHNT and CDR2 YYREEE (reference sequence). The V end lost 2 bases, the J end lost 10 bases, and 13 bases lay between the germline ends. The CDR3 length is 14 residues. CDR3 sequence reads: CASSFVQGNSPLHF. CDR3 sequence (DNA): TGTGCCAGCAGCTTTGTACAGGGAAACTCACCCCTCCACTTT.

The chain combines TRBV30 with TRBJ1-2; 10 positions agree with TRBD1. Per germline, CDR1 GTSNPN and CDR2 SVGIG (reference sequence). This CDR3 spans 13 amino acids. V shed 2 bases and J 7 bases; nucleotides not matched to a gene: 4. CDR3 nucleotides: TGTGCCTGGAGTTCGGACAGGGGGTCTGGCTACACCTTC. It codes for CAWSSDRGSGYTF.